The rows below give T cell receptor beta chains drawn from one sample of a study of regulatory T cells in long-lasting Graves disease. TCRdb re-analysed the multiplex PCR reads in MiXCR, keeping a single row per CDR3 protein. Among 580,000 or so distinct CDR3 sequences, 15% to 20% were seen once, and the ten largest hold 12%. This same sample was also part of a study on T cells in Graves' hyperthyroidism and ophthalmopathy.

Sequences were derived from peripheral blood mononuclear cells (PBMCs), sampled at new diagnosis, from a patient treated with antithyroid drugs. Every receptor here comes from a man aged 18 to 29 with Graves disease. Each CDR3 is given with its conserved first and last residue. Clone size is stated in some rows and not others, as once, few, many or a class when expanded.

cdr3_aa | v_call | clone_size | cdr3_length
CASSLKNEDTQYF | TRBV7-2 | few | 13
CASSRWTGNDGYTF | TRBV3-1 | many | 14
CASSFIGGHTEAFF | TRBV5-1 | - | 14
CASSPPPLLAGNTIYF | TRBV18 | - | 16
CSARGNGGLQPQHF | TRBV20-1 | few | 14
CASKGGLAGAYEQYF | TRBV2 | many | 15
CSVSGTGIKSSYNEQFF | TRBV29-1 | few | 17
CASSPVRGVITGELFF | TRBV18 | few | 16
CASILGTAPATDTQYF | TRBV28 | many | 16
CSVAGGRTYEQYF | TRBV29-1 | many | 13
CASSMTGDSYNEQFF | TRBV19 | - | 15
CASSPTGHAEAFF | TRBV28 | few | 13
CASSPSQRETYNEQFF | TRBV10-2 | - | 16
CSATAGTDTQYF | TRBV20-1 | many | 12
CASSLGLAGMSYNEQFF | TRBV5-1 | once | 17
CAWSVLGAGELFF | TRBV30 | few | 13
CASITPGDRGVEQYF | TRBV27 | few | 15
CAWSVFGQSKYF | TRBV30 | - | 12
CASSMGSSSYNEQFF | TRBV12-3/TRBV12-4 | few | 15
CASSPMRETQYF | TRBV11-1 | - | 12
CAWSLGRKNQQFF | TRBV30 | few | 13
CASSFGGLTYEQYF | TRBV5-1 | - | 14
CASSAFKGLEAFF | TRBV19 | - | 13
CATGQGKTDTQYF | TRBV15 | many | 13
CASTRGTGNGYTF | TRBV12-3/TRBV12-4 | few | 13
CASSKVGDSLGEQFF | TRBV7-9 | - | 15
CASSLWASTNEKLFF | TRBV28 | few | 15
CAISSDRSSGNTVYF | TRBV10-3 | - | 15
CASSLAYGRDYEQYF | TRBV7-9 | few | 15
CASSRIHQGGTYEQYF | TRBV11-2 | many | 16
CASGSAGHSNQPQHF | TRBV6-5 | many | 15
CSVEASRLVNDEQFF | TRBV29-1 | many | 15
CASKTSGSTNEQFF | TRBV2 | many | 14
CASSLGWGPEGNEQFF | TRBV7-3 | - | 16
CASSLAASTEAFF | TRBV11-2 | many | 13
CASSPRVDSVSTDTQYF | TRBV25-1 | few | 17
CSATRQEVNTGELFF | TRBV20-1 | few | 15
CASSPVVRPGGRNLEQFF | TRBV28 | many | 18
CASIDGASGRSSYEQYF | TRBV28 | many | 17
CASGLGLAITDTQYF | TRBV12-5 | few | 15
CSARGASGRAFQETQYF | TRBV20-1 | many | 17
CASSLNGGNGLGYTF | TRBV27 | - | 15
CAWQHAPASGYTF | TRBV30 | - | 13
CASSKVRGDTQYF | TRBV7-2 | - | 13
CASSPRAYEQYF | TRBV19 | - | 12
CAGSQDQAGDNEQFF | TRBV11-2 | - | 15
CASSTTFLGYNEQFF | TRBV19 | - | 15
CASSYFRESTYEQYF | TRBV6-9 | few | 15
CAVRQNNQPQHF | TRBV6-1 | few | 12
CASSLGTAAEYEQYF | TRBV5-1 | few | 15
CASSIWGANQPQHF | TRBV19 | - | 14
CASSGGGREKLFF | TRBV3-1 | - | 13
CASTRNRRDHGYTF | TRBV19 | - | 14